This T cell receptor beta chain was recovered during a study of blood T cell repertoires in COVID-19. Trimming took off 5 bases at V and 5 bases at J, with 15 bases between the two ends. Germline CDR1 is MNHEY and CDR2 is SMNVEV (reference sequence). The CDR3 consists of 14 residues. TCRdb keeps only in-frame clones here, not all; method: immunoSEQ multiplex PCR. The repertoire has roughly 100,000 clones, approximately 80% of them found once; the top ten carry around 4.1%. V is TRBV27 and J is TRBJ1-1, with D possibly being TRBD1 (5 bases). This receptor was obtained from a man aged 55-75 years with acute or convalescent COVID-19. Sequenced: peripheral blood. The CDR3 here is CASSPREVGTEAFF. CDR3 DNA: TGTGCCAGCAGTCCCAGGGAGGTCGGGACTGAAGCTTTCTTT.